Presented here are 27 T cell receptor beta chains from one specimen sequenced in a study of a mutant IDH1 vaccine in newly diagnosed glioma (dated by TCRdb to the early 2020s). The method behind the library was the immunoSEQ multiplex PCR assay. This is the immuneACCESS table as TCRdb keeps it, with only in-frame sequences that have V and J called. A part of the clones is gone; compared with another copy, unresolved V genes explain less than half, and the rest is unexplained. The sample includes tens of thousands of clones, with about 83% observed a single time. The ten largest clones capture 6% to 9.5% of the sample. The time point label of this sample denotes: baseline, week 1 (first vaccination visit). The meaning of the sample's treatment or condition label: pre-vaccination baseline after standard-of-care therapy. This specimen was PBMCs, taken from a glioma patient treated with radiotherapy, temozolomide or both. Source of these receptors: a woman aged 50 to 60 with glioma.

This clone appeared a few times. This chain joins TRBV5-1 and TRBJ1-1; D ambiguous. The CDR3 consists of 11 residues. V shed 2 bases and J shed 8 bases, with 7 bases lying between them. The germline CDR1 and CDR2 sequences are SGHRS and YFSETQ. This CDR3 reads CASSFGREAFF. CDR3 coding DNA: TGCGCCAGCAGCTTCGGCCGAGAAGCTTTCTTT.

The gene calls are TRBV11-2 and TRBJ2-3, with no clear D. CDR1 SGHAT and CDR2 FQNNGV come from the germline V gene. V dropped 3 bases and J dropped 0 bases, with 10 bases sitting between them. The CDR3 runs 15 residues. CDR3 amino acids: CASSFQSASTDTQYF. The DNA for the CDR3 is TGTGCCAGCAGCTTTCAATCGGCCAGCACAGATACGCAGTATTTT.

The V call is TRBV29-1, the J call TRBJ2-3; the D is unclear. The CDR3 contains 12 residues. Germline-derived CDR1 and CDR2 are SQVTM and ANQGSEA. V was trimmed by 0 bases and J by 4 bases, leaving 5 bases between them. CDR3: CSVEEWADTQYF. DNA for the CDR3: TGCAGCGTTGAAGAATGGGCAGATACGCAGTATTTT.

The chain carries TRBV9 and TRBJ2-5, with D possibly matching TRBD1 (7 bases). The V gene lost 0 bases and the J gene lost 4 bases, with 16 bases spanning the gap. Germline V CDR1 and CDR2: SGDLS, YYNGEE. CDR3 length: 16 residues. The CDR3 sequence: CASSVVAGGNGETQYF. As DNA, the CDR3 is TGTGCCAGCAGCGTAGTGGCAGGGGGGAATGGAGAGACCCAGTACTTC. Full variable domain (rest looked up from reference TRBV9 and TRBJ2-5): DSGVTQTPKHLITATGQRVTLRCSPRSGDLSVYWYQQSLDQGLQFLIQYYNGEERAKGNILERFSAQQFPDLHSELNLSSLELGDSALYFCASSVVAGGNGETQYFGPGTRLLVL.

The CDR3 spells CASSAMGDGTDTQYF. The CDR3, as DNA: TGTGCCAGCAGTGCCATGGGCGACGGCACAGATACGCAGTATTTT. V and J are TRBV6-4 and TRBJ2-3; unclear D gene. Trimming removed 4 bases from V and 1 base from J, with 12 bases in between. From germline, CDR1 is MRHNA and CDR2 SNTAGT. There are 15 residues in the CDR3.

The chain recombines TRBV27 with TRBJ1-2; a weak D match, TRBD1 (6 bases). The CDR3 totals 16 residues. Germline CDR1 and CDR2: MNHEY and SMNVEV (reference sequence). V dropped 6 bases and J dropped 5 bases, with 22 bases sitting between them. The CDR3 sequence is CASSLTMPGHPYGYTF. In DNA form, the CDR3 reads TGTGCCAGCAGCCTTACGATGCCGGGACATCCATATGGCTACACCTTC.

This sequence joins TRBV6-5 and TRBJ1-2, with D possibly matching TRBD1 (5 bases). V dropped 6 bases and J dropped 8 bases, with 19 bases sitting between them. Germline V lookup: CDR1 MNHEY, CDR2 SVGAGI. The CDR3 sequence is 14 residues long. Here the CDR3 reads CASSYGTDDGGYTF. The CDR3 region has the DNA TGTGCCAGCAGCTACGGGACGGACGATGGAGGCTACACCTTC.

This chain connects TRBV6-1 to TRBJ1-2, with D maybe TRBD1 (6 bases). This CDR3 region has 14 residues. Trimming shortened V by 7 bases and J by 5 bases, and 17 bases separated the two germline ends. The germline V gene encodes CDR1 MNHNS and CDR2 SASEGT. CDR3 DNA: TGTGCCAGCAATGTTGGCAGGGGAATTTATGGCTACACCTTC. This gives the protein CASNVGRGIYGYTF.

This chain's CDR3 is CASSLLNTQYF. The CDR3 DNA is TGTGCCAGCAGCTTACTGAATACGCAGTATTTT. The V gene is TRBV7-2, the J gene TRBJ2-3; D remains unclear. The V and J ends lost 2 bases and 7 bases respectively, with 4 bases between them. CDR3 size: 11 residues. The germline CDR1 and CDR2 sequences are SGHTA and FQGNSA.

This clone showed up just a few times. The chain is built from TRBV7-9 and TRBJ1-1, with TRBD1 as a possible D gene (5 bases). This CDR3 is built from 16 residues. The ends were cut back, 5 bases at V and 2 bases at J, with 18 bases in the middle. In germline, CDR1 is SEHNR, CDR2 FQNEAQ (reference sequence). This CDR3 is CASSAPNWGRNTEAFF. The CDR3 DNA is TGTGCCAGCAGCGCCCCGAACTGGGGGAGAAACACTGAAGCTTTCTTT.

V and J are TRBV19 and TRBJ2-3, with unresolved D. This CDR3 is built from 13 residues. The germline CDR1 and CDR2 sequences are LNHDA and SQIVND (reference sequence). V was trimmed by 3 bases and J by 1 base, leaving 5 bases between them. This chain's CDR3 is CASSMKGTDTQYF. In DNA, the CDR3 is TGTGCCAGTAGTATGAAGGGCACAGATACGCAGTATTTT.

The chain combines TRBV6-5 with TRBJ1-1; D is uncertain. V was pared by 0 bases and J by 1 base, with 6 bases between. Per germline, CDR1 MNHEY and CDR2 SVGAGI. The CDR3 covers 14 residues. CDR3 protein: CASSYSSRNTEAFF. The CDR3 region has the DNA TGTGCCAGCAGTTACTCGAGCAGGAACACTGAAGCTTTCTTT.

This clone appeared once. As DNA, the CDR3 is TGTGCCAGCAGACCCCAGGGGGCCGGTAATGAAAAACTGTTTTTT. Its protein product is CASRPQGAGNEKLFF. This rearrangement joins TRBV2 to TRBJ1-4, with 8 bases lining up with TRBD1. Per germline, CDR1 SNHLY and CDR2 FYNNEI. J lost 4 bases, V lost 6 bases, and 7 bases had no gene match. The length of the CDR3 is 15 residues.

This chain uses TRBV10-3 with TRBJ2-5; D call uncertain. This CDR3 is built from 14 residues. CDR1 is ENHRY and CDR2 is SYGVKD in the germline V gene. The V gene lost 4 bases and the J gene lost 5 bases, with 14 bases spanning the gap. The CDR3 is CAISVGPSPETQYF. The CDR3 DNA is TGTGCCATCAGTGTAGGGCCAAGCCCGGAGACCCAGTACTTC.

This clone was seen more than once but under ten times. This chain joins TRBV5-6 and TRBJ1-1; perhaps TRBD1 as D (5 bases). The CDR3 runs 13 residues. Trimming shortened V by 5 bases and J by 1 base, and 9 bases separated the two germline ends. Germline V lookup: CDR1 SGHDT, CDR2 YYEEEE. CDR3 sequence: CASRKTANTEAFF. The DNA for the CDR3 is TGTGCCAGCAGGAAGACAGCGAACACTGAAGCTTTCTTT.

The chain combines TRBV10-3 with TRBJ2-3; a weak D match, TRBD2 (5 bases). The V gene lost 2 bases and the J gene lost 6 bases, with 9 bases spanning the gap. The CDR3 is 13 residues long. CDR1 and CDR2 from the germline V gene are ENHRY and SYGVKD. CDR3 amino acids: CAISERGPDTQYF. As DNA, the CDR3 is TGTGCCATCAGTGAGCGCGGGCCGGATACGCAGTATTTT.

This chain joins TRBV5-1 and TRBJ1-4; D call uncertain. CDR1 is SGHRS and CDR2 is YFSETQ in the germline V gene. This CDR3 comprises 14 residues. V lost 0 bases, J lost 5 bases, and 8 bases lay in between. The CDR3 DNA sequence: TGCGCCAGCAGCTTGGATGTTCCGAATGAAAAACTGTTTTTT. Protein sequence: CASSLDVPNEKLFF. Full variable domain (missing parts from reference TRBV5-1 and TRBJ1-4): KAGVTQTPRYLIKTRGQQVTLSCSPISGHRSVSWYQQTPGQGLQFLFEYFSETQRNKGNFPGRFSGRQFSNSRSEMNVSTLELGDSALYLCASSLDVPNEKLFFGSGTQLSVL.

CDR3 nucleotide sequence: TGTGCCAGCAGTCGGACAGTAAGCACAGATACGCAGTATTTT. Amino acid sequence: CASSRTVSTDTQYF. J is TRBJ2-3 and V is TRBV6-5, with TRBD1 as a possible D gene (6 bases). Looked up from germline, CDR1 is MNHEY and CDR2 is SVGAGI. V lost 5 bases to trimming and J lost 0 bases, with 9 bases between them. CDR3 size: 14 residues.

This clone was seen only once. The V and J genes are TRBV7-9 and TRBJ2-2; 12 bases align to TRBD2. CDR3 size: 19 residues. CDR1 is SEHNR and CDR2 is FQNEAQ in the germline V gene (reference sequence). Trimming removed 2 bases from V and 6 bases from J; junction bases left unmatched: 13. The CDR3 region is CASSLRLAGGPLSAGELFF. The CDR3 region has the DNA TGTGCCAGCAGCTTACGGCTAGCGGGGGGGCCTTTATCGGCCGGGGAGCTGTTTTTT.

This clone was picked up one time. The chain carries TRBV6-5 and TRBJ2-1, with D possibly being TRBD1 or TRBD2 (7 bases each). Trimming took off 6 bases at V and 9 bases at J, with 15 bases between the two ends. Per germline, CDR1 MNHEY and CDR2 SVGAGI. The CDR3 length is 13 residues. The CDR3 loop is CASSPGGGREQFF. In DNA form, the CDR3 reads TGTGCCAGCAGCCCAGGGGGGGGTCGTGAGCAGTTCTTC.

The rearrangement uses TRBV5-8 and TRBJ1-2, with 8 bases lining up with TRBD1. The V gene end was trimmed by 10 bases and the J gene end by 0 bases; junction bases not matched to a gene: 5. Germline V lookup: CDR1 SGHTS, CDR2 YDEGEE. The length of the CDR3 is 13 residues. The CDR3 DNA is TGTGCCCGTAGGGACAGGCCTAACTATGGCTACACCTTC. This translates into CARRDRPNYGYTF. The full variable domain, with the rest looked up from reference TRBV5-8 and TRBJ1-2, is EAGVTQSPTHLIKTRGQQATLRCSPISGHTSVYWYQQALGLGLQFLLWYDEGEERNRGNFPPRFSGRQFPNYSSELNVNALELEDSALYLCARRDRPNYGYTFGSGTRLTVV.

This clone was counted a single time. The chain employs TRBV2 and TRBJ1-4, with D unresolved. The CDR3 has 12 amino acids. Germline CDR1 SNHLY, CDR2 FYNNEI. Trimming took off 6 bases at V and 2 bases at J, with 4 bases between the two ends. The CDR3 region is CASRWTNEKLFF. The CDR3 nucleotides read TGTGCCAGCAGATGGACTAATGAAAAACTGTTTTTT.

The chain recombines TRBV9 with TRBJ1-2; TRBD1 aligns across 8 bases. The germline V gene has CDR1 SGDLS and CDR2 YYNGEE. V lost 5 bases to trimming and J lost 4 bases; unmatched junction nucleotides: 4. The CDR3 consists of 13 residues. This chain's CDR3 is CASSQGALYGYTF. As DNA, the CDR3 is TGTGCCAGCAGTCAGGGGGCCCTCTATGGCTACACCTTC. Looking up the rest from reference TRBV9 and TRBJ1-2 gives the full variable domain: DSGVTQTPKHLITATGQRVTLRCSPRSGDLSVYWYQQSLDQGLQFLIQYYNGEERAKGNILERFSAQQFPDLHSELNLSSLELGDSALYFCASSQGALYGYTFGSGTRLTVV.

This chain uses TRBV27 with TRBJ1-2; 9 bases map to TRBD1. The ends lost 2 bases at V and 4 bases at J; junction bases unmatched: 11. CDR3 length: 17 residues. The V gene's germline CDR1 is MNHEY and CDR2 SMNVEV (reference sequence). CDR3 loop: CASSLEATGGMGYGYTF. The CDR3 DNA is TGTGCCAGCAGTTTAGAGGCTACAGGGGGCATGGGCTATGGCTACACCTTC.

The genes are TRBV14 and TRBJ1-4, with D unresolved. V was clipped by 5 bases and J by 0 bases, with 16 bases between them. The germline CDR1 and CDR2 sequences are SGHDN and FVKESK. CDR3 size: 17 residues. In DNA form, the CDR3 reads TGTGCCAGCAGCTTAGGACCCACGGGCGCAACTAATGAAAAACTGTTTTTT. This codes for CASSLGPTGATNEKLFF.

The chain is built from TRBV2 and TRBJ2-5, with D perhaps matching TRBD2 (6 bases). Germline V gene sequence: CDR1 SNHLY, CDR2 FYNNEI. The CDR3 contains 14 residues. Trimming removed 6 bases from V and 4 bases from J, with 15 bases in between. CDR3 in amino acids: CASRGDLAGETQYF. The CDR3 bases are TGTGCCAGCAGGGGGGACTTAGCCGGAGAGACCCAGTACTTC.

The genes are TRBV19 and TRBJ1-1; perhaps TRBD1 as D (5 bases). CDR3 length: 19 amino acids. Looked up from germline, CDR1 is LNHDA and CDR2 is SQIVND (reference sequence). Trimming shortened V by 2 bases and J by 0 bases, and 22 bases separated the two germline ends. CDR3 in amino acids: CASSILFGTKLNMNTEAFF. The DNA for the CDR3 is TGTGCCAGTAGTATACTTTTCGGGACCAAACTAAACATGAACACTGAAGCTTTCTTT.